The subject of this entry is one T cell receptor beta chain. Its antigen is unidentified. Treatment defined: around 19 received Ad26.COV2.S at low or high dose, single or two shots; 5 received placebo; per-sample allocation not given. Sampling was done on day 63 after the first vaccine or placebo injection. This sample stems from a study of Ad26.COV2.S vaccination and SARS-CoV-2 variants. Overall study results and limits: Total responses of T cells may have been underestimated by the analyses of TCR breadth and depth. Substantial response breadth was reportedly seen for spike-specific CD8+ and CD4+ T cells after vaccination.

Deletions cut 2 bases from V and 0 bases from J, with 14 bases between. CDR3 length: 16 residues. Germline loops: CDR1 SGDLS, CDR2 YYNGEE. Measured with immunoSEQ multiplex PCR; TCRdb has only the in-frame clones, and not every one. The repertoire consists of about 320,000 clones, with 86% occurring once and the leading ten covering approximately 2%. Sample: peripheral blood, taken in a trial of Ad26.COV2.S vaccine versus placebo. The clonotype originates from a person aged 18-65 years who received the Ad26.COV2.S COVID-19 vaccine or a placebo. The genes are TRBV9 and TRBJ1-1, with D perhaps TRBD1 (6 bases). In nucleotides, the CDR3 is TGTGCCAGCAGCGTTGAGGGGGGGATCATGAACACTGAAGCTTTCTTT. This encodes CASSVEGGIMNTEAFF. Variable domain in full (rest from reference TRBV9 and TRBJ1-1): DSGVTQTPKHLITATGQRVTLRCSPRSGDLSVYWYQQSLDQGLQFLIQYYNGEERAKGNILERFSAQQFPDLHSELNLSSLELGDSALYFCASSVEGGIMNTEAFFGQGTRLTVV.